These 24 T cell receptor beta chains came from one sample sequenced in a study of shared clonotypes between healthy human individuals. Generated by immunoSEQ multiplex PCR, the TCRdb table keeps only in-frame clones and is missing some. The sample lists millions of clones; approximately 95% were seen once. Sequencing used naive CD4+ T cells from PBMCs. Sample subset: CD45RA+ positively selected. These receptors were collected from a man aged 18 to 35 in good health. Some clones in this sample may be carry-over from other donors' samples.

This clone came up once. CDR3 region: CSVRSQLNTGELFF. CDR3 coding DNA: TGCAGCGTTCGGTCCCAGCTGAACACCGGGGAGCTGTTTTTT. This chain uses TRBV29-1 with TRBJ2-2; D unclear. Germline CDR1 reads SQVTM; CDR2 reads ANQGSEA. CDR3 size: 14 residues. Trimming pared 5 bases from V and 1 base from J, leaving 11 bases between.

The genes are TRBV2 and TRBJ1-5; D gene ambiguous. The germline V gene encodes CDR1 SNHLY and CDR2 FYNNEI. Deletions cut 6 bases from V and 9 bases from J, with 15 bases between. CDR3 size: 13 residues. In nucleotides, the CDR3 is TGTGCCAGCAGGGCAGAAACGGTTGGGCCCCAGCATTTT. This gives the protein CASRAETVGPQHF.

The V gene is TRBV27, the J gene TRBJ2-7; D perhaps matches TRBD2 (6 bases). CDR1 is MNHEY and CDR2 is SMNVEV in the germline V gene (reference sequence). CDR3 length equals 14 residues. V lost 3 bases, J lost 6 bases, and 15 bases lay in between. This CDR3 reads CASSLGGRRPEQYF. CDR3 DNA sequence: TGTGCCAGCAGTTTGGGTGGGAGGCGTCCCGAGCAGTACTTC.

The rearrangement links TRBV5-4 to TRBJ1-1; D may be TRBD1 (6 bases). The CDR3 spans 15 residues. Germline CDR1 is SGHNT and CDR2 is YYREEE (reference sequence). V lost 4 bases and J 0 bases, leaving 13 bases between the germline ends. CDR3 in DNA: TGTGCCAGCAGCCCCCGGGACACGCTGAACACTGAAGCTTTCTTT. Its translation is CASSPRDTLNTEAFF.

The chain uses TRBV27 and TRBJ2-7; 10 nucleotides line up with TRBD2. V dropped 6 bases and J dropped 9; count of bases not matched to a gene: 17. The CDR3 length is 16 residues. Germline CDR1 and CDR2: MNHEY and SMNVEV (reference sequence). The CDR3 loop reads CASSPVSGRANGGQYF. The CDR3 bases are TGTGCCAGCAGCCCGGTGAGCGGGAGGGCAAACGGGGGGCAGTACTTC.

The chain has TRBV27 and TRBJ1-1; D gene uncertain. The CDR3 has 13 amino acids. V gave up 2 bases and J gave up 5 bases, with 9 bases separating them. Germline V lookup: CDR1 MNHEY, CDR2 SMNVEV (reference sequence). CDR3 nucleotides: TGTGCCAGCAGTTTAAACCCGTTGACTGAAGCTTTCTTT. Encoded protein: CASSLNPLTEAFF.

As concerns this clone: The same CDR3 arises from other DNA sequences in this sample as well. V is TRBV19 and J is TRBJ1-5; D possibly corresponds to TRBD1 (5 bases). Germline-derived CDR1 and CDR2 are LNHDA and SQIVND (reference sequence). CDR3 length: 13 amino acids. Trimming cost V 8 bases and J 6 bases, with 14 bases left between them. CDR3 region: CASSGGVGQPQHF. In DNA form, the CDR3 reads TGTGCCAGTTCTGGAGGGGTAGGTCAGCCCCAGCATTTT.

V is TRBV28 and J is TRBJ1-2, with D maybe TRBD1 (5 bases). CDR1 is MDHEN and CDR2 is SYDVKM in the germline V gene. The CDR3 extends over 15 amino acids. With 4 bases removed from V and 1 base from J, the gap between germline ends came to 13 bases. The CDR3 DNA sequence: TGTGCCAGCAGTTCGAGGGGCCAACATAACTATGGCTACACCTTC. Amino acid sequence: CASSSRGQHNYGYTF.

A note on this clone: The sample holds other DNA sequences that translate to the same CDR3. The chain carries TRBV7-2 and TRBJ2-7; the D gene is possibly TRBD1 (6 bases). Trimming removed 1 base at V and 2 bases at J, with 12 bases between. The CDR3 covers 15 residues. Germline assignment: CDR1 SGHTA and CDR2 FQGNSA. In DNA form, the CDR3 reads TGTGCCAGCAGCTTAGGGGGGACAATTCCCTACGAGCAGTACTTC. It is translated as CASSLGGTIPYEQYF.

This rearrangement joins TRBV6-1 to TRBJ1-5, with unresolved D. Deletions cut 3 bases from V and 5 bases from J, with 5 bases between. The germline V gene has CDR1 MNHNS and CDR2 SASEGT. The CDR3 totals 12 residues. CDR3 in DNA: TGTGCCAGCAGTGACCGGCATCAGCCCCAGCATTTT. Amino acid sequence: CASSDRHQPQHF.

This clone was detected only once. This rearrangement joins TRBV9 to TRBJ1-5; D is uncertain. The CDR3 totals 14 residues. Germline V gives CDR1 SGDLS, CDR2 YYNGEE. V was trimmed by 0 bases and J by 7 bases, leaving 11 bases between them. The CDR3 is CASSVGAGDQPQHF. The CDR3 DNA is TGTGCCAGCAGCGTAGGGGCTGGAGACCAGCCCCAGCATTTT.

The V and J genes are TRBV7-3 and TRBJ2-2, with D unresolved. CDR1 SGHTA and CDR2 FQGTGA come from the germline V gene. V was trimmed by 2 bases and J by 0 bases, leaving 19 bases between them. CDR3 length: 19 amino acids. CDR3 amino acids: CASSLFPKMTLPNTGELFF. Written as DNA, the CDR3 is TGTGCCAGCAGCTTATTTCCCAAGATGACTTTACCGAACACCGGGGAGCTGTTTTTT.

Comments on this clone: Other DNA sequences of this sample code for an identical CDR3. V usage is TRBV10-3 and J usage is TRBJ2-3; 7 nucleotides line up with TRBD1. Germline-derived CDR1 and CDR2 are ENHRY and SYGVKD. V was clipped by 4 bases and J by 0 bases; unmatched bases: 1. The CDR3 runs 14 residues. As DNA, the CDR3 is TGTGCCATCAGTGGGGGACAGAGCACAGATACGCAGTATTTT. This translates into CAISGGQSTDTQYF.

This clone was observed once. CDR3 coding DNA: TGCAGCGCCACCAAGGGGGCCAGATACACTGAAGCTTTCTTT. Translated, it gives CSATKGARYTEAFF. This rearrangement joins TRBV29-1 to TRBJ1-1; 7 bases map to TRBD1. This CDR3 has 14 residues. The V segment lost 7 bases and the J segment 3 bases; nucleotides outside the gene matches: 11. In germline, CDR1 is SQVTM, CDR2 ANQGSEA.

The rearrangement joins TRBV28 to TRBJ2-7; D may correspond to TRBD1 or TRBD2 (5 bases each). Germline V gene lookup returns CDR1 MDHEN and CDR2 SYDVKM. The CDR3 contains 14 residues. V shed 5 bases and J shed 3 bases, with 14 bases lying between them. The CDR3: CASSLGTPIYEQYF. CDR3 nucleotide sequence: TGTGCCAGCAGTCTCGGGACCCCCATCTACGAGCAGTACTTC.

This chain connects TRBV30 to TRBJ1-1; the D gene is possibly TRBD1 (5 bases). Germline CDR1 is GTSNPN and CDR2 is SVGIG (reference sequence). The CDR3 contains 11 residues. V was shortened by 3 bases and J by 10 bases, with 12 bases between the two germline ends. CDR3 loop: CAWSSDGGAFF. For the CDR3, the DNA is TGTGCCTGGAGCAGTGACGGGGGAGCTTTCTTT.

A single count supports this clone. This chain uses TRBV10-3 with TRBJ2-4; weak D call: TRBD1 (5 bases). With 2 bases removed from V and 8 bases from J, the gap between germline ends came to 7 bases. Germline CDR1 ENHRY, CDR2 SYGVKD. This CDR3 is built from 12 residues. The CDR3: CAISEGADIQYF. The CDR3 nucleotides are TGTGCCATCAGTGAGGGGGCCGACATTCAGTACTTC.

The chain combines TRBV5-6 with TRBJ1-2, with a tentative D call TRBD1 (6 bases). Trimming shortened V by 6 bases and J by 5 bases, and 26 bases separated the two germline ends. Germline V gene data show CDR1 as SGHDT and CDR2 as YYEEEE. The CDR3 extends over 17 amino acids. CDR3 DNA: TGTGCCAGCACCTGGGGGGGCCCCCCCGTCCCTCCTTATGGCTACACCTTC. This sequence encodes CASTWGGPPVPPYGYTF.

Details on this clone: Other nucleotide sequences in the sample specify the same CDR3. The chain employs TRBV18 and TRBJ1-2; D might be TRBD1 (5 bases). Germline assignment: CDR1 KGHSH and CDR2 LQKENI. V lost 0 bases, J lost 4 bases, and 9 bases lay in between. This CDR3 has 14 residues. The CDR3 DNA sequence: TGTGCCAGCTCACCACCCAGGGACGGCTATGGCTACACCTTC. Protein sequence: CASSPPRDGYGYTF. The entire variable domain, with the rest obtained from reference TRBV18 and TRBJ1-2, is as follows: NAGVMQNPRHLVRRRGQEARLRCSPMKGHSHVYWYRQLPEEGLKFMVYLQKENIIDESGMPKERFSAEFPKEGPSILRIQQVVRGDSAAYFCASSPPRDGYGYTFGSGTRLTVV.

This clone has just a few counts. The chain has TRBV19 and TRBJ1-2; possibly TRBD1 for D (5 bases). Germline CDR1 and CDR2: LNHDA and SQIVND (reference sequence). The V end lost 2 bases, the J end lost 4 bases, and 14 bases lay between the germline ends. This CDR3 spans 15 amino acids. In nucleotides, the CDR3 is TGTGCCAGTAGTATAAGAGGAGGGGCAAGCTATGGCTACACCTTC. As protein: CASSIRGGASYGYTF.

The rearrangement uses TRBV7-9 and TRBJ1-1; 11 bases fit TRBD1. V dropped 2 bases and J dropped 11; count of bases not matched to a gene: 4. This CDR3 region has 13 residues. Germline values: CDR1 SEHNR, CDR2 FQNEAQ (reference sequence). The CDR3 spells CASSLRTGGMAFF. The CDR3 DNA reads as TGTGCCAGCAGCTTAAGGACAGGGGGCATGGCTTTCTTT.

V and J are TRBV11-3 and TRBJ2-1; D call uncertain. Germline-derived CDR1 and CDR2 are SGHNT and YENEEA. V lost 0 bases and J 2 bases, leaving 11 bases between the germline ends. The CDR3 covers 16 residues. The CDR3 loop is CASSLDNAAPYNEQFF. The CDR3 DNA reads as TGTGCCAGCAGCTTAGATAATGCGGCCCCCTACAATGAGCAGTTCTTC.

The DNA for the CDR3 is TGTGCCAGCAGAAGACAGGGGATGAACACTGAAGCTTTCTTT. Translation gives CASRRQGMNTEAFF. The chain combines TRBV6-4 with TRBJ1-1; 8 nucleotides match TRBD1. The CDR3 has 14 amino acids. Trimming took 6 bases from V and 0 from J; bases not matched to a gene: 3. CDR1 MRHNA and CDR2 SNTAGT come from the germline V gene.

The CDR3 protein is CASSEEVGGRSYNEQFF. DNA of the CDR3: TGTGCCAGCAGTGAAGAGGTAGGGGGCCGCTCCTACAATGAGCAGTTCTTC. The chain couples TRBV6-1 to TRBJ2-1; 7 nucleotides line up with TRBD1. The CDR3 loop spans 17 amino acids. V lost 1 base to trimming and J lost 0 bases; unmatched junction nucleotides: 6. In germline, CDR1 is MNHNS, CDR2 SASEGT.